This T cell receptor (beta chain) came from a study of blood T cell repertoires in COVID-19. About the study: Acute and convalescent COVID-19 specimens originated in the United States, Italy and Spain. Sample material is recorded as cDNA or gDNA derived from T cells, B-cell-depleted T cells, or PBMCs.

Method: immunoSEQ multiplex PCR; TCRdb's copy keeps in-frame clones and lacks some. The repertoire holds about 250,000 clones, approximately 90% seen once, with 3% in the top ten. Deletions cut 5 bases from V and 10 bases from J, with 18 bases between. Germline assignment: CDR1 SGHTA and CDR2 FQGNSA. The CDR3 loop spans 15 amino acids. The specimen sequenced was peripheral blood. The V gene is TRBV7-2, the J gene TRBJ1-6; tentative D call: TRBD1 (6 bases). This sequence originates from a man aged 18 to 30 with active or convalescent COVID-19. The CDR3 coding sequence is TGTGCCAGCAGCCCCCGGGGACAACTGGTGTCACCCCTCCACTTT. It yields the protein CASSPRGQLVSPLHF.